This passage covers 31 T cell receptor beta chains from one sample sequenced in a study of blood T cell repertoires in COVID-19. Clones were sequenced by immunoSEQ multiplex PCR, and TCRdb holds only the in-frame ones, with some missing. The sample yields under 200,000 clones, 80% to 90% seen once. The sequenced sample was peripheral blood. These receptors came from a woman in her forties or fifties with COVID-19, enrolled during active disease.

DNA for the CDR3: TGTGCCATCAGTGGAGACACTTTAGCCAAAAACATTCAGTACTTC. Amino acid sequence: CAISGDTLAKNIQYF. This chain uses TRBV10-3 with TRBJ2-4; unclear D gene. Germline V gene sequence: CDR1 ENHRY, CDR2 SYGVKD. The CDR3 is made up of 15 amino acids. Trimming stripped 4 bases from V and 0 bases from J, with 10 bases between.

The chain links TRBV5-1 to TRBJ2-7; 10 bases line up with TRBD2. V was clipped by 4 bases and J by 1 base; unmatched bases: 8. CDR3 length: 16 residues. The germline V gene has CDR1 SGHRS and CDR2 YFSETQ. The CDR3 nucleotides read TGCGCCAGCAGCGGAGTTAGCGGGGGGCCTTCCTACGAGCAGTACTTC. Translating it yields CASSGVSGGPSYEQYF.

The chain links TRBV18 to TRBJ2-1, with 10 bases matching TRBD2. The germline gives CDR1 KGHSH, CDR2 LQKENI. The CDR3 extends over 15 amino acids. V shed 0 bases, J shed 8 bases, and the junction held 4 bases outside the gene matches. The CDR3 region has the DNA TGTGCCAGCTCACCACCTAGCGGGGGGAGAGATGAGCAGTTCTTC. It translates to CASSPPSGGRDEQFF.

The CDR3 loop is CASAAAGVLGQPQHF. The CDR3 region has the DNA TGTGCCAGCGCCGCGGCGGGGGTTCTTGGTCAGCCCCAGCATTTT. The chain has TRBV6-5 and TRBJ1-5; maybe TRBD1 (5 bases). V was clipped by 8 bases and J by 6 bases, with 20 bases between them. CDR1 MNHEY and CDR2 SVGAGI come from the germline V gene. The CDR3 is 15 amino acids.

This clone was observed a handful of times. This chain uses TRBV24-1 with TRBJ1-3, with 7 bases identical to TRBD1. Trimming took 5 bases from V and 7 from J; bases not matched to a gene: 13. The CDR3 is made up of 16 amino acids. CDR1 is KGHDR and CDR2 is SFDVKD in the germline V gene. CDR3 residues: CATSVVDRAVGNTIYF. DNA for the CDR3: TGTGCCACCAGTGTCGTTGACAGGGCTGTCGGCAACACCATATATTTT.

This chain uses TRBV18 with TRBJ2-1; tentatively, D is TRBD1 (5 bases). The CDR3 is made up of 15 amino acids. Germline CDR1 is KGHSH and CDR2 is LQKENI. V was pared by 0 bases and J by 7 bases, with 13 bases between. The CDR3 coding sequence is TGTGCCAGCTCACCACCTAACAGGCTTGGAAATGAGCAGTTCTTC. Protein: CASSPPNRLGNEQFF.

The gene calls are TRBV9 and TRBJ2-5; D may be TRBD2 (7 bases). The germline CDR1 and CDR2 sequences are SGDLS and YYNGEE. Trimming took 4 bases from V and 1 from J, leaving 17 bases between them. This CDR3 region has 16 residues. In DNA form, the CDR3 reads TGTGCCAGCAGCCCCACCCGGAGGGGGGGCCAAGAGACCCAGTACTTC. It yields the protein CASSPTRRGGQETQYF.

The chain links TRBV11-3 to TRBJ2-1; 7 bases fit TRBD1. The CDR3 loop spans 17 amino acids. Germline CDR1 is SGHNT and CDR2 is YENEEA. V shed 7 bases, J shed 5 bases, and the junction held 17 bases outside the gene matches. DNA of the CDR3: TGTGCCAGCACCTGGTTTGGCGTTGGACAGGCGAACAATGAGCAGTTCTTC. Its protein product is CASTWFGVGQANNEQFF.

V gene TRBV6-6 combines with J gene TRBJ2-7; the match to TRBD1 covers 7 bases. Per the germline V gene, CDR1 is MNHNY and CDR2 is SVGAGI (reference sequence). With V trimmed by 7 bases and J by 2 bases, 8 bases remained unmatched. The CDR3 covers 14 residues. The CDR3 is CASTDPGTAYEQYF. DNA for the CDR3: TGTGCCAGCACTGATCCCGGGACAGCCTACGAGCAGTACTTC.

V usage is TRBV5-4 and J usage is TRBJ1-1; a possible D gene is TRBD1 (5 bases). From germline, CDR1 is SGHNT and CDR2 YYREEE (reference sequence). Trimming left V 0 bases short and J 1 base short, with 7 bases between. The CDR3 consists of 14 residues. CDR3 sequence (DNA): TGTGCCAGCAGCTTGGCCAGGGCGAACACTGAAGCTTTCTTT. It is translated as CASSLARANTEAFF. The complete variable domain, with remaining parts taken from reference TRBV5-4 and TRBJ1-1, reads ETGVTQSPTHLIKTRGQQVTLRCSSQSGHNTVSWYQQALGQGPQFIFQYYREEENGRGNFPPRFSGLQFPNYSSELNVNALELDDSALYLCASSLARANTEAFFGQGTRLTVV.

The table lists this clone with a count of one. The rearrangement links TRBV5-1 to TRBJ2-3; 12 nucleotides line up with TRBD2. Trimming removed 1 base from V and 4 bases from J; junction bases left unmatched: 1. The CDR3 loop spans 15 amino acids. Germline V gene sequence: CDR1 SGHRS, CDR2 YFSETQ. CDR3 bases: TGCGCCAGCAGCTTGTCTAGCGGGGGGGCAGATACGCAGTATTTT. It codes for CASSLSSGGADTQYF.

This sequence joins TRBV2 and TRBJ2-1; tentatively, D is TRBD1 (6 bases). CDR1 is SNHLY and CDR2 is FYNNEI in the germline V gene. This CDR3 has 16 residues. Trimming removed 2 bases at V and 0 bases at J, with 11 bases between. Here the CDR3 reads CASSEQGRASYNEQFF. CDR3 nucleotide sequence: TGTGCCAGCAGTGAACAGGGGAGAGCCTCCTACAATGAGCAGTTCTTC.

The chain has TRBV6-5 and TRBJ2-4, with D tentatively TRBD1 (6 bases). V lost 6 bases, J lost 1 base, and 13 bases lay in between. The CDR3 is 15 residues long. The V gene's germline CDR1 is MNHEY and CDR2 SVGAGI. The CDR3 region has the DNA TGTGCCAGCAGCAGTACCCAGGGGGCCAAAAACATTCAGTACTTC. Translated, it gives CASSSTQGAKNIQYF.

For this clone: The sample holds other DNA sequences that translate to the same CDR3. CDR3 sequence: CASSLAGATNEKLFF. The CDR3, as DNA: TGTGCCAGCAGTTTGGCGGGGGCAACTAATGAAAAACTGTTTTTT. The chain uses TRBV28 and TRBJ1-4, with D tentatively TRBD1 (5 bases). Trimming shortened V by 3 bases and J by 0 bases, and 8 bases separated the two germline ends. The CDR3 is 15 residues long. CDR1 MDHEN and CDR2 SYDVKM come from the germline V gene.

This clone was seen once. CDR3 loop: CASREQGADGYTF. The CDR3 nucleotides read TGTGCCAGCAGGGAGCAGGGGGCCGATGGCTACACCTTC. The chain couples TRBV6-5 to TRBJ1-2, with 8 bases that match TRBD1. J was trimmed by 6 bases and V by 6 bases; bases with no gene match: 6. Germline V gene lookup returns CDR1 MNHEY and CDR2 SVGAGI. The CDR3 is 13 amino acids.

The gene calls are TRBV3-1 (or the pseudogene TRBV3-2) and TRBJ1-5; D is ambiguous. Trimming left V 1 base short and J 1 base short, with 5 bases between. The germline gives CDR1 LGHDT, CDR2 YNNKEL (reference sequence). CDR3 length equals 14 residues. The DNA for the CDR3 is TGTGCCAGCAGCCAAGGTGGCAGCAATCAGCCCCAGCATTTT. This gives the protein CASSQGGSNQPQHF.

The chain is built from TRBV28 and TRBJ1-1, with 8 bases aligning to TRBD1. The V and J ends lost 6 bases and 3 bases, in that order; junction bases with no gene match: 6. The CDR3 has 14 residues. Germline V gene data show CDR1 as MDHEN and CDR2 as SYDVKM. CDR3: CASSYETGDTEAFF. CDR3 coding DNA: TGTGCCAGCAGCTATGAGACAGGGGACACTGAAGCTTTCTTT.

The chain has TRBV5-1 and TRBJ1-6; D gene ambiguous. The length of the CDR3 is 15 residues. In germline, CDR1 is SGHRS, CDR2 YFSETQ. V lost 4 bases to trimming and J lost 5 bases, with 13 bases between them. CDR3 sequence reads: CASSPMRVDNSPLHF. For the CDR3, the DNA is TGCGCCAGCAGCCCCATGCGGGTTGATAATTCACCCCTCCACTTT.

The chain is built from TRBV5-1 and TRBJ2-5; 10 positions agree with TRBD2. Germline lookup yields CDR1 SGHRS and CDR2 YFSETQ. Trimming cost V 4 bases and J 1 base; bases outside gene matches: 4. This CDR3 is 15 amino acids long. CDR3 protein: CASSGERGGQETQYF. CDR3 coding DNA: TGCGCCAGCAGCGGGGAGCGGGGGGGCCAAGAGACCCAGTACTTC.

This chain uses TRBV4-1 with TRBJ2-5; D possibly corresponds to TRBD2 (6 bases). CDR3 size: 15 residues. Trimming took off 4 bases at V and 1 base at J, with 13 bases between the two ends. Germline V CDR1 and CDR2: MGHRA, YSYEKL. The DNA for the CDR3 is TGCGCCAGCAGCCTTCCCCCCGGGGGCCAAGAGACCCAGTACTTC. It specifies CASSLPPGGQETQYF.

The chain recombines TRBV5-6 with TRBJ2-3; perhaps TRBD1 as D (6 bases). Trimming pared 0 bases from V and 0 bases from J, leaving 11 bases between. The germline V gene encodes CDR1 SGHDT and CDR2 YYEEEE. The CDR3 is 16 amino acids. The CDR3, as DNA: TGTGCCAGCAGCTTGGGAACAGGGATTAGCACAGATACGCAGTATTTT. It is translated as CASSLGTGISTDTQYF. The full variable domain, completed using reference TRBV5-6 and TRBJ2-3, is DAGVTQSPTHLIKTRGQQVTLRCSPKSGHDTVSWYQQALGQGPQFIFQYYEEEERQRGNFPDRFSGHQFPNYSSELNVNALLLGDSALYLCASSLGTGISTDTQYFGPGTRLTVL.

The chain links TRBV28 to TRBJ2-7, with 10 bases that match TRBD1. There are 15 residues in the CDR3. Germline CDR1 is MDHEN and CDR2 is SYDVKM. The junction had 13 bases not matched to a gene; V was cut back by 8 bases and J by 6 bases. The DNA for the CDR3 is TGTGCCAGCGGCATGACAGGGGGCGCAGGTACCGAGCAGTACTTC. Protein product: CASGMTGGAGTEQYF.

The chain carries TRBV14 and TRBJ2-7; D possibly corresponds to TRBD1 (6 bases). Looked up from germline, CDR1 is SGHDN and CDR2 is FVKESK. V lost 3 bases and J lost 5, with 14 bases in between. The CDR3 covers 14 residues. The CDR3 bases are TGTGCCAGCAGCCAGCTGAACAGGGAGCACGAGCAGTACTTC. Residues: CASSQLNREHEQYF.

V and J are TRBV19 and TRBJ1-4; 7 nucleotides match TRBD1. The V gene's germline CDR1 is LNHDA and CDR2 SQIVND (reference sequence). V lost 4 bases to trimming and J lost 6 bases; unmatched junction nucleotides: 5. This CDR3 comprises 14 residues. The CDR3 DNA is TGTGCCAGTAGTACGCAGGGGGGAGATGAAAAACTGTTTTTT. This translates into CASSTQGGDEKLFF.

The chain is built from TRBV24-1 and TRBJ2-7; TRBD1 agrees at 7 bases. Trimming took 4 bases from V and 0 from J; bases not matched to a gene: 5. CDR1 and CDR2 (germline): KGHDR, SFDVKD. This CDR3 region has 15 residues. CDR3 region: CATSEGTASSYEQYF. The CDR3 DNA is TGTGCCACCAGTGAGGGGACAGCTAGCTCCTACGAGCAGTACTTC.

This rearrangement joins TRBV6-1 to TRBJ2-4; 12 positions match TRBD1. The CDR3 runs 17 residues. Germline V CDR1 and CDR2: MNHNS, SASEGT. With V trimmed by 2 bases and J by 8 bases, 10 bases remained unmatched. CDR3 protein: CASSERAGTGGRDIQYF. Here the CDR3 DNA reads TGTGCCAGCAGTGAACGGGCCGGGACAGGGGGCAGAGACATTCAGTACTTC.

This rearrangement joins TRBV6-4 to TRBJ2-1, with 10 nucleotides matching TRBD2. This CDR3 comprises 14 residues. The germline V gene encodes CDR1 MRHNA and CDR2 SNTAGT. J was trimmed by 8 bases and V by 9 bases; bases with no gene match: 10. CDR3 coding DNA: TGTGCCAGATTTCCTCAGCGGGGGGGCGATGAGCAGTTCTTC. It yields the protein CARFPQRGGDEQFF.

This clone was seen only once. This sequence joins TRBV7-2 and TRBJ1-5; D may be TRBD1 (5 bases). The CDR3 runs 13 residues. V was pared by 4 bases and J by 6 bases, with 10 bases between. Germline CDR1 reads SGHTA; CDR2 reads FQGNSA. The CDR3 here is CASSSGLVQPQHF. The DNA for the CDR3 is TGTGCCAGCAGCTCAGGGTTAGTTCAGCCCCAGCATTTT.

V and J are TRBV24-1 and TRBJ1-2, with TRBD1 matching 7 bases. The CDR3 length is 14 residues. Trimming cost V 4 bases and J 7 bases; bases outside gene matches: 8. CDR1 and CDR2 from the germline V gene are KGHDR and SFDVKD. This CDR3 reads CATSDLGQRGGYTF. The CDR3 DNA follows: TGTGCCACCAGTGACCTGGGACAGAGAGGTGGCTACACCTTC.

V and J are TRBV5-4 and TRBJ2-1, with TRBD1 identical over 7 bases. Germline assignment: CDR1 SGHNT and CDR2 YYREEE (reference sequence). The CDR3 length is 15 residues. With 0 bases clipped from V and 7 bases from J, the junction kept 7 bases outside the gene matches. Here the CDR3 DNA reads TGTGCCAGCAGCTTGGAGGGGGCGCCGAGGAATGAGCAGTTCTTC. This codes for CASSLEGAPRNEQFF. The whole variable domain, remainder taken from reference TRBV5-4 and TRBJ2-1, is ETGVTQSPTHLIKTRGQQVTLRCSSQSGHNTVSWYQQALGQGPQFIFQYYREEENGRGNFPPRFSGLQFPNYSSELNVNALELDDSALYLCASSLEGAPRNEQFFGPGTRLTVL.

This clone was seen once. The chain has TRBV2 and TRBJ2-6, with D possibly TRBD1 on 7 matching bases. CDR3 size: 18 residues. Trimming left V 1 base short and J 2 bases short, with 15 bases between. The germline V gene has CDR1 SNHLY and CDR2 FYNNEI. The CDR3 DNA reads as TGTGCCAGCAGTGAAGGCGGAGGGGGCTTTGCTGGGGCCAACGTCCTGACTTTC. Its protein product is CASSEGGGGFAGANVLTF.